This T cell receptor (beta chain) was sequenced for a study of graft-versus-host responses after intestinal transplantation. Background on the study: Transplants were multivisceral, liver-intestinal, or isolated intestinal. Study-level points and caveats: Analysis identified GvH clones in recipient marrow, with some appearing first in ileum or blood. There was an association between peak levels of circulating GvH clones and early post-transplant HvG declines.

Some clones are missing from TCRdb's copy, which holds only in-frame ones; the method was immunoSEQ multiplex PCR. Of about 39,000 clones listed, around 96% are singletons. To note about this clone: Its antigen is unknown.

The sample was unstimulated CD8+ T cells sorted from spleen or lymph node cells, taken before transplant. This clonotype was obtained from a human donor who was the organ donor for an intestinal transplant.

CDR3 loop: CASSAGTNNIQYF. The CDR3 coding sequence is TGTGCCAGCAGCGCCGGGACTAATAACATTCAGTACTTC. The chain links TRBV7-9 to TRBJ2-4; 7 bases match TRBD2. This CDR3 spans 13 amino acids. Germline CDR1 is SEHNR and CDR2 is FQNEAQ (reference sequence). The V gene end was trimmed by 5 bases and the J gene end by 7 bases; junction bases not matched to a gene: 5.